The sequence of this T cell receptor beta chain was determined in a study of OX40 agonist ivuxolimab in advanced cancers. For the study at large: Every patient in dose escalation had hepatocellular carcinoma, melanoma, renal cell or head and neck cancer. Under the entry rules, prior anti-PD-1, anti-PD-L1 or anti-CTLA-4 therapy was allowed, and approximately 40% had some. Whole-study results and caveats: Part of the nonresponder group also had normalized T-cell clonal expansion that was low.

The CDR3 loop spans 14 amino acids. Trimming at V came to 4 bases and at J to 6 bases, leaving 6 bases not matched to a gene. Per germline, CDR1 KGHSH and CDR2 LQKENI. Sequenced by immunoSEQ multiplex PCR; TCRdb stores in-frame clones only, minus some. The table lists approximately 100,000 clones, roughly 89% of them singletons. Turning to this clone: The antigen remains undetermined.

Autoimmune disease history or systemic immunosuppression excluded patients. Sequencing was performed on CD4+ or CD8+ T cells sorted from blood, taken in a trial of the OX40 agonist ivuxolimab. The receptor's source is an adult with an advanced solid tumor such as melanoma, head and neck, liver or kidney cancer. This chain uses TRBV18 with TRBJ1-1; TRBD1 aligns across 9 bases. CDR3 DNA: TGTGCCAGCTCACAGGGACAGGGCTTTTCTGAAGCTTTCTTT. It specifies CASSQGQGFSEAFF.